Below, one T cell receptor beta chain is given with its context. Its specificity is unknown. V trimming: 3 bases; J trimming: 4 bases; junction bases outside the gene matches: 5. This CDR3 contains 15 residues. Per germline, CDR1 MNHEY and CDR2 SMNVEV (reference sequence). The record originates from a study of cytomegalovirus exposure and HLA in healthy donors. Study at large: Inside one of the first data releases sat about 85 million unique TCRs taken from HLA-typed donors. Points from the study as a whole: Some TCR beta chains (approximately 180 of them) were listed as cytomegalovirus-associated. Common viral pathogens were later found to be apparently linked to several of the most significant clusters. By a later analysis, the bulk of CMV-associated TCR beta chains appeared HLA-restricted.

Researchers ran the PCR with 60 Vbeta and 13 Jbeta primers. Clones were read by immunoSEQ multiplex PCR, and TCRdb kept only the in-frame ones, dropping some. This repertoire shows about 200,000 clones, 70% found once; its top ten account for around 3%. The sequenced material came from PBMCs. The rearrangement joins TRBV27 to TRBJ2-1; 8 bases map to TRBD2. The sequence was collected from a man aged 40-49 years in good health and CMV-seropositive. CDR3 amino acids: CASSFMRGVYNEQFF. CDR3 coding DNA: TGTGCCAGCAGTTTCATGCGGGGGGTTTACAATGAGCAGTTCTTC.